The entry below gives a single T cell receptor beta chain sequence along with its context. Original processing notes: It was from reference gene primer amplification that nucleated cell counts were estimated. Libraries were prepared by immunoSEQ multiplex PCR; TCRdb keeps only in-frame clonotypes and omits some of them. V, J and clone size are taken as reported in that table, and D and trimming were inferred from the DNA itself. The data contain about 120,000 clones, less than 90% of them singletons. Per the germline V gene, CDR1 is LNHDA and CDR2 is SQIVND (reference sequence). Trimming pared 3 bases from V and 3 bases from J, leaving 12 bases between. The CDR3 has 15 amino acids. The source of the sample is a study of blood T cell repertoires in COVID-19. Study details: The samples span acute and convalescent COVID-19 from the United States, Italy and Spain.

The gene calls are TRBV19 and TRBJ1-5, with D perhaps matching TRBD1 (6 bases). This TCR derives from a man aged 65 to 85 who had recovered from COVID-19. The sequencing input was peripheral blood. The CDR3 is CASSMVPGHNQPQHF. The CDR3 nucleotides read TGTGCCAGTAGTATGGTCCCGGGACACAATCAGCCCCAGCATTTT.